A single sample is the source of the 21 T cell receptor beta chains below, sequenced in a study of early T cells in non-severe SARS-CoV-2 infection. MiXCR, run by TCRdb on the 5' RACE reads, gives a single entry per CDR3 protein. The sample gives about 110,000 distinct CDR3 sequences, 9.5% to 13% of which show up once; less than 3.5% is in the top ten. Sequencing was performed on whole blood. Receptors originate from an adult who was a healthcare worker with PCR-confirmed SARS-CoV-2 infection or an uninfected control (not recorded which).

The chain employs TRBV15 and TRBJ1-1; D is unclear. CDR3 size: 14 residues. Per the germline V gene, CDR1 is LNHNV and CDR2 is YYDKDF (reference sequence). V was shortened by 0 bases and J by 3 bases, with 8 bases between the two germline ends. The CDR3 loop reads CATSRDHSYTEAFF. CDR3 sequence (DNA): TGTGCCACCAGCAGAGATCACAGCTACACTGAAGCTTTCTTT.

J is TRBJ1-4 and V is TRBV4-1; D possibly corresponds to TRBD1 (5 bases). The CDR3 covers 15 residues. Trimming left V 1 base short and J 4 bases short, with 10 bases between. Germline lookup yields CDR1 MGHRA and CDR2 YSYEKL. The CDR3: CASSQGGYYNEKLFF. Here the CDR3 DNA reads TGCGCCAGCAGCCAAGGGGGCTACTATAATGAAAAACTGTTTTTT.

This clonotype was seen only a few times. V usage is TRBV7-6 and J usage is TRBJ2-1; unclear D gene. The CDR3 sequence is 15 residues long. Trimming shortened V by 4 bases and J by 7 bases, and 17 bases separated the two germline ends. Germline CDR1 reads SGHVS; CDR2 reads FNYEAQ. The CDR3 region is CASSSVPSGGNEQFF. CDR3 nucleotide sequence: TGTGCCAGCAGCTCGGTCCCCTCGGGTGGGAATGAGCAGTTCTTC.

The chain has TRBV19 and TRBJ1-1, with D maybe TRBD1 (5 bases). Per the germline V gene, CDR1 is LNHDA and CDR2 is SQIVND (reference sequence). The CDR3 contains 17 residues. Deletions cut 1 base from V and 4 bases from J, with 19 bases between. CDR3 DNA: TGTGCCAGTAGTATAGTTCGGACACTTACCGAGGGCACTGAAGCTTTCTTT. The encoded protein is CASSIVRTLTEGTEAFF.

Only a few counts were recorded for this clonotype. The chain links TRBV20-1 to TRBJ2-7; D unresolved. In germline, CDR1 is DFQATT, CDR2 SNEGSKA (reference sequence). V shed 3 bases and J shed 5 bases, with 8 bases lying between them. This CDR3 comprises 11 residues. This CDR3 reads CSARNGNEQYF. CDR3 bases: TGCAGTGCTAGGAACGGTAACGAGCAGTACTTC.

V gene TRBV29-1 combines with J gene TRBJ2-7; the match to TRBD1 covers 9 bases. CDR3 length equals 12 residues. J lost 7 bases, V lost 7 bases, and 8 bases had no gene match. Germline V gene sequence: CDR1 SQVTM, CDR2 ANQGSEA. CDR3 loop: CSAEGQGGEQYF. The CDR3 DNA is TGCAGCGCTGAGGGACAGGGCGGGGAGCAGTACTTC.

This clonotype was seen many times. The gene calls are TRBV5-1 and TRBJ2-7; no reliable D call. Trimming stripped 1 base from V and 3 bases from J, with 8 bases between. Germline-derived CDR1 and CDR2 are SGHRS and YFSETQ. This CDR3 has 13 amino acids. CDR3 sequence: CASSLTSLYEQYF. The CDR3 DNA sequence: TGCGCCAGCAGCTTGACGAGTCTCTACGAGCAGTACTTC.

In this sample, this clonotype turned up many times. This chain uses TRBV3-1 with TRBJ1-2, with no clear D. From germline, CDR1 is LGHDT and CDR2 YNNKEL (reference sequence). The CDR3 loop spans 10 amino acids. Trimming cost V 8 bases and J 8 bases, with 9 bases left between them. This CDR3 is CASGPGGYTF. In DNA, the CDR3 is TGTGCCAGCGGGCCAGGAGGCTACACCTTC.

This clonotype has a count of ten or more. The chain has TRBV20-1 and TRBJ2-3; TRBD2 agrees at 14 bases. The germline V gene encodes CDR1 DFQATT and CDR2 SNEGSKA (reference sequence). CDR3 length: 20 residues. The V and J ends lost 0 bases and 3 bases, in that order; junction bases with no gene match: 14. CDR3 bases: TGCAGTGCTAGAGACTCTACACTCACCGGGACTAGCGGGAGAACAGATACGCAGTATTTT. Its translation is CSARDSTLTGTSGRTDTQYF.

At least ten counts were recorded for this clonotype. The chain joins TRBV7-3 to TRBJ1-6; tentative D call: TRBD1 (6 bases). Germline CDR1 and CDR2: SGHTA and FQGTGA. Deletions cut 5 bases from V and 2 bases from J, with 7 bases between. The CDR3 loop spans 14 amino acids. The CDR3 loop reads CASSRTAYNSPLHF. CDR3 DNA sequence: TGTGCCAGCAGCCGGACAGCCTATAATTCACCCCTCCACTTT.

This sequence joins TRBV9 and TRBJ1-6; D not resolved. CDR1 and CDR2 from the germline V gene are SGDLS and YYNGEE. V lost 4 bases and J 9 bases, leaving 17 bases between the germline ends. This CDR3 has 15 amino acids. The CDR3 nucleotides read TGTGCCAGCAGCCGCATTGGACTAGGGTCTTCACCCCTCCACTTT. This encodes CASSRIGLGSSPLHF. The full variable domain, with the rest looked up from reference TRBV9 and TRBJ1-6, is DSGVTQTPKHLITATGQRVTLRCSPRSGDLSVYWYQQSLDQGLQFLIQYYNGEERAKGNILERFSAQQFPDLHSELNLSSLELGDSALYFCASSRIGLGSSPLHFGNGTRLTVT.

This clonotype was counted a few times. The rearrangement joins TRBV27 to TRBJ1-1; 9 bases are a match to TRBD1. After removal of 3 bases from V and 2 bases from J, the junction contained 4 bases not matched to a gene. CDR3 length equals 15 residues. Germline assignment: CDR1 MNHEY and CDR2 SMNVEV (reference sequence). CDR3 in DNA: TGTGCCAGCAGTTTGTGGACAGGGGTCAACACTGAAGCTTTCTTT. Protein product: CASSLWTGVNTEAFF.

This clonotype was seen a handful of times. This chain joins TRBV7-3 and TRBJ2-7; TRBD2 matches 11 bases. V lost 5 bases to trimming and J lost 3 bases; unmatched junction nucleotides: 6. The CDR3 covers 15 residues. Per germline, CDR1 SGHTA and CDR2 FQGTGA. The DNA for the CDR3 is TGTGCCAGCAGCCCTCTAGCGGGAGGATACTACGAGCAGTACTTC. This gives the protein CASSPLAGGYYEQYF. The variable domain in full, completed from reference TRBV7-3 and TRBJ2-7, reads GAGVSQTPSNKVTEKGKYVELRCDPISGHTALYWYRQSLGQGPEFLIYFQGTGAADDSGLPNDRFFAVRPEGSVSTLKIQRTERGDSAVYLCASSPLAGGYYEQYFGPGTRLTVT.

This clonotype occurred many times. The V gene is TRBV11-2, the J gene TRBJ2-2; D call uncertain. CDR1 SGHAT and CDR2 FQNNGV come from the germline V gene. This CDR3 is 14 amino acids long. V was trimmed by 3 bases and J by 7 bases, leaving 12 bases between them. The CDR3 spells CASSFLSEVGELFF. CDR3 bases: TGTGCCAGCAGCTTCCTTTCAGAGGTCGGGGAGCTGTTTTTT.

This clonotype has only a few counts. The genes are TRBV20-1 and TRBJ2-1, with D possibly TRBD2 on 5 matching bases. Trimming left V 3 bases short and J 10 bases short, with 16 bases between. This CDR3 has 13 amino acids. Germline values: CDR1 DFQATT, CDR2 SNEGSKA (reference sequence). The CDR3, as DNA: TGCAGTGCTAGCCCGTTAGCGCTAGGGGAGCAGTTCTTC. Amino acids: CSASPLALGEQFF.

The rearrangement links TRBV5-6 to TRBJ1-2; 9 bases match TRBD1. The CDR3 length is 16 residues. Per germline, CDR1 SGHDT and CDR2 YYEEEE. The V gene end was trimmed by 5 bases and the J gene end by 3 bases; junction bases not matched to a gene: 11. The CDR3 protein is CASSPGKGQGYYGYTF. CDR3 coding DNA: TGTGCCAGCAGTCCCGGAAAGGGACAGGGTTACTATGGCTACACCTTC.

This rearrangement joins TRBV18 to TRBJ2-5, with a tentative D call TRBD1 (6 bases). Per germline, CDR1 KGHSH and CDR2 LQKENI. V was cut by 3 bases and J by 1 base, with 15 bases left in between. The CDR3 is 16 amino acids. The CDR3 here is CASSPLSAGAQETQYF. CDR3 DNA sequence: TGTGCCAGCTCACCGCTCTCCGCAGGGGCCCAAGAGACCCAGTACTTC.

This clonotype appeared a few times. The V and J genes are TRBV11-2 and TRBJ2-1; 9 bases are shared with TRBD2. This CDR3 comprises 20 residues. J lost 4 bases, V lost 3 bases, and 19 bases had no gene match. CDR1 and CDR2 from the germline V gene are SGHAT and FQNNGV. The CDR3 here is CASSLPRDGGGVVGYNEQFF. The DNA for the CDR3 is TGTGCCAGCAGCTTGCCACGAGACGGCGGGGGGGTAGTTGGGTACAATGAGCAGTTCTTC. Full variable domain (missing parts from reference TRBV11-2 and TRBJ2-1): EAGVAQSPRYKIIEKRQSVAFWCNPISGHATLYWYQQILGQGPKLLIQFQNNGVVDDSQLPKDRFSAERLKGVDSTLKIQPAKLEDSAVYLCASSLPRDGGGVVGYNEQFFGPGTRLTVL.

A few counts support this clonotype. CDR3 DNA sequence: TGTGCCAGCAGTATCTTTCAGGGAAGAAGCGATGGCTACACCTTC. As protein: CASSIFQGRSDGYTF. The genes are TRBV28 and TRBJ1-2; the D gene is possibly TRBD1 (5 bases). Germline loops: CDR1 MDHEN, CDR2 SYDVKM. V was clipped by 5 bases and J by 6 bases, with 19 bases between them. The length of the CDR3 is 15 residues.

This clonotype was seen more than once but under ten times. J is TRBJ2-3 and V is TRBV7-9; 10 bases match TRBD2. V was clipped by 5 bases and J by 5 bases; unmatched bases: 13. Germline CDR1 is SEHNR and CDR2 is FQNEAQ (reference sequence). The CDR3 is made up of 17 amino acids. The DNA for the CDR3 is TGTGCCAGCAGCCAAACCACTAGCGGGGCGTGGCGAGATACGCAGTATTTT. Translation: CASSQTTSGAWRDTQYF. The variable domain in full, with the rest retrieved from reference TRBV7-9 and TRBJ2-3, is DTGVSQNPRHKITKRGQNVTFRCDPISEHNRLYWYRQTLGQGPEFLTYFQNEAQLEKSRLLSDRFSAERPKGSFSTLEIQRTEQGDSAMYLCASSQTTSGAWRDTQYFGPGTRLTVL.

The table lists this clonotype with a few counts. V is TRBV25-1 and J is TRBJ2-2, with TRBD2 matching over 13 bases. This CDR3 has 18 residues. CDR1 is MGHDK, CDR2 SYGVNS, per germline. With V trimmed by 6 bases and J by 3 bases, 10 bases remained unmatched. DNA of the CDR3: TGTGCCAGCAGGGCAACTAGCGGGAGGGCCCCTGACACCGGGGAGCTGTTTTTT. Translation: CASRATSGRAPDTGELFF. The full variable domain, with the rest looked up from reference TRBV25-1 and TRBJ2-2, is EADIYQTPRYLVIGTGKKITLECSQTMGHDKMYWYQQDPGMELHLIHYSYGVNSTEKGDLSSESTVSRIRTEHFPLTLESARPSHTSQYLCASRATSGRAPDTGELFFGEGSRLTVL.